This T cell receptor (beta chain) came from a study of T cell changes during pregnancy in multiple sclerosis (dated by TCRdb to the late 2010s). Broadly, across the study: The study looked at changes in the T cell repertoire across pregnancy in women with multiple sclerosis.

Via the germline V gene (reference sequence), CDR1 is SGHNT and CDR2 YYREEE. V gives up 1 base and J gives up 4 bases, and the segment between their germline ends measures 9 bases. Including the terminal cysteine and phenylalanine, the CDR3 comprises 13 residues. The CDR3 DNA has 39 bases and is translated from base 1. Preparation of the library involved the immunoSEQ multiplex PCR assay. TCRdb provides this immuneACCESS table in a form limited to in-frame rearrangements. Some clones are lacking; in checked studies, under half of them reflect an unresolved V gene, and why the rest are absent is not known. The sample contains about 20,000 clones, more than 85% of them found a single time. The ten largest clones add up to 15% to 20% of the sample. Concerning this clone itself: Its antigen specificity is not known. One base away there is no much larger clone; base qualities are not given.

The source material was CD8+ T cells from peripheral blood mononuclear cells, sampled after pregnancy. The rearrangement joined TRBV5-4 to TRBJ2-7, and possibly TRBD2, on 6 matching bases. The receptor's source is a female donor in good health, enrolled as a control in a pregnancy study. The sequenced DNA is TGTGCCAGCAGCTTGCGGGGGATTTACGAGCAGTACTTC. It translates to CASSLRGIYEQYF.